The clone carrying this TCR beta chain came up many times. What it recognizes is unknown. This specimen belongs to a study of T cells in Graves' hyperthyroidism and ophthalmopathy. Findings and limits, study-wide: Most thyroid clonotypes expanded above 0.001 appeared in blood too. Ophthalmopathy and stable hyperthyroidism were separated by a 13 V-J model.

Hyperthyroidism was newly diagnosed in patients aged 18 to 65 (duration under 2 months). Based on clinical symptoms, serum thyroxine and TRAb, thyroid ultrasound and orbital computed tomography, diagnoses were reached. Authors of the study amplified TCR beta CDR3 regions from RNA transcripts. Carried out on the TCR CDR3, a first-round RT-PCR used the HTBI primer set. TCRdb recomputed calls from the multiplex PCR reads with MiXCR, one row per CDR3 protein. Seen here are about 400,000 distinct CDR3 sequences, approximately 15% observed once, and the top ten hold 13% to 15%. The V gene's germline CDR1 is MDHEN and CDR2 SYDVKM. With 3 bases clipped from V and 3 bases from J, the junction kept 8 bases outside the gene matches. There are 15 residues in the CDR3.

This clonotype was obtained from a woman aged 18-35 years with Graves' hyperthyroidism. Material: blood. The rearrangement uses TRBV28 and TRBJ2-7, with TRBD1 matching 7 bases. CDR3 protein: CASSFGQVHFYEQYF. The CDR3 bases are TGTGCCAGCAGTTTCGGACAGGTCCACTTCTACGAGCAGTACTTC.